This T cell receptor beta chain was sequenced in a study of blood T cell repertoires in COVID-19 (TCRdb year 2020). Regarding the complete study: The collaborator samples originated in the United States, Italy and Spain and spanned the acute and convalescent phases of COVID-19. The prospective study material was composed of cDNA or gDNA derived from T cells, B-cell-depleted T cells, or PBMCs. The repertoires were made available in a free public database intended to serve as a resource for research on the immune response to SARS-CoV-2. The samples were drawn from two sources: the first 160 participants of the ongoing ImmuneRACE study, and 1,200 or so subjects contributed by 6 global collaborators. Deeply sampled blood TCRbeta repertoires from subjects exposed to, actively infected with, or recovered from COVID-19 were included in the dataset. A de-identified subject ID, COVID-19 status, age in years and sex were almost always included in the sample metadata. Where available, HLA class I and class II types were taken from metadata supplied by the sample provider and were not determined by assay-based typing. The paper as a whole reports these results and caveats: Clinical and demographic metadata were provided uncurated, with the amount varying by source and participant.

TCRbeta CDR3 regions were amplified from genomic DNA by means of the immunoSEQ Assay, a bias-controlled multiplex PCR. The original methods were these. Nucleated cell counts per sample were estimated from amplification of reference gene primers within the assay. Sequence reads were collapsed and filtered to measure the absolute abundance of every unique TCRbeta CDR3 rearrangement. For each sample, productive Simpson clonality was calculated by taking the square root of Simpson's diversity index across productive rearrangements. TCRdb's version of the immuneACCESS table is confined to in-frame rearrangements and falls short of the full clone set. An unresolved V gene accounts for under half of the shortfall where checked; the remainder is of unknown origin. The V and J calls and clone size are taken from that table; D and trimming were inferred from the DNA. Counted in this sample were some 270,000 clones; almost 90% of them appeared once. The top ten clones comprise approximately 2.1% of the sample.

At one collaborating source in Seattle, patients were enrolled during active infection and were followed longitudinally through the course of disease. Whole blood was collected in K2EDTA tubes by collaborating institutions according to the institutions' own protocols. For TCRbeta analysis, collaborator samples were shipped as frozen whole blood, as isolated PBMCs, or as DNA extracted from either sample type. With respect to this clone: Its antigen is not yet known. Base qualities are not provided; no much larger clone lies one nucleotide away.

CDR1 and CDR2 are read off the germline V gene (reference sequence) as LGHDT and YNNKEL. From its cysteine to its phenylalanine, the CDR3 spans 13 amino acids. This entry keeps only the CDR3 DNA: 39 bases, framed from base 1. The junction carries 7 bases between V and J, which are trimmed by 1 base and 7 bases respectively. Sequencing was performed on peripheral blood. The rearrangement joined TRBV3-1 (or the pseudogene TRBV3-2) to TRBJ2-2; confidence is insufficient to name the D gene. This sequence originates from a woman in her fifties or sixties with COVID-19, enrolled during active disease. The sequenced DNA is TGTGCCAGCAGCCAAGGAGAGGTCGGGGAGCTGTTTTTT. Protein translation: CASSQGEVGELFF.